What follows are 20 T cell receptor beta chains derived from one specimen sequenced in a study of blood T cells in healthy people across ages. A J-beta primer mix and a sample-barcoded 5' primer were used in a second PCR of roughly 7 to 12 cycles. TCRdb recomputed calls from the 5' RACE reads with MiXCR, one row per CDR3 protein. The sample records 850,000 to 1,100,000 distinct CDR3 sequences, roughly two fifths being singletons. The source material was blood. These receptors originate from a man in his late teens or twenties in good health.

This chain connects TRBV25-1 to TRBJ1-2; D is possibly TRBD1 (5 bases). Germline V gives CDR1 MGHDK, CDR2 SYGVNS. V gave up 2 bases and J gave up 6 bases, with 13 bases separating them. The CDR3 consists of 14 residues. The CDR3 bases are TGTGCCAGCAGTGAAACGGGAATGGGGCATGGCTACACCTTC. Translating gives CASSETGMGHGYTF.

This clonotype was detected a few times. The chain carries TRBV2 and TRBJ2-4; D gene uncertain. There are 13 residues in the CDR3. Germline V gene lookup returns CDR1 SNHLY and CDR2 FYNNEI. Trimming took 4 bases from V and 0 from J, leaving 4 bases between them. The CDR3 region has the DNA TGTGCCAGCAGTGCGATAGCCAAAAACATTCAGTACTTC. This translates into CASSAIAKNIQYF.

The chain carries TRBV4-3 and TRBJ2-1, with 14 bases fitting TRBD2. From germline, CDR1 is LGHNA and CDR2 YSLEER. The CDR3 loop spans 19 amino acids. Unmatched junction bases numbered 13, after V lost 9 bases and J lost 0 bases. DNA of the CDR3: TGCGCCAGTAGCTCACGACTAGCGGGGGGGTTTAGCTCCTACAATGAGCAGTTCTTC. Translation: CASSSRLAGGFSSYNEQFF.

This clonotype was seen a handful of times. The rearrangement links TRBV9 to TRBJ2-3; 10 nucleotides agree with TRBD2. The CDR3 runs 16 residues. Germline assignment: CDR1 SGDLS and CDR2 YYNGEE. The V gene end was trimmed by 1 base and the J gene end by 4 bases; junction bases not matched to a gene: 6. CDR3 protein: CASSVSGGGSADTQYF. CDR3 coding DNA: TGTGCCAGCAGCGTAAGCGGGGGGGGAAGTGCAGATACGCAGTATTTT.

V is TRBV5-1 and J is TRBJ2-1; D gene ambiguous. V was trimmed by 0 bases and J by 6 bases, leaving 10 bases between them. The CDR3 is made up of 14 amino acids. Germline V gives CDR1 SGHRS, CDR2 YFSETQ. Here the CDR3 reads CASSLASPGNEQFF. For the CDR3, the DNA is TGCGCCAGCAGCTTGGCCTCGCCAGGCAATGAGCAGTTCTTC.

The chain carries TRBV7-6 and TRBJ2-1; tentative D call: TRBD2 (6 bases). V was pared by 5 bases and J by 0 bases, with 14 bases between. The CDR3 loop spans 16 amino acids. Germline CDR1 SGHVS, CDR2 FNYEAQ. The CDR3 DNA reads TGTGCCAGCAGCCGATTACACGGGAGCTCCTACAATGAGCAGTTCTTC. The encoded protein is CASSRLHGSSYNEQFF.

This clonotype was counted a single time. The V call is TRBV7-8, the J call TRBJ2-1; D possibly matches TRBD1 or TRBD2 (5 bases each). The tail of the sequence fits TRBJ2-7 better, so the J call may be wrong. Germline CDR1 reads SGHVS; CDR2 reads FQNEAQ. The CDR3 runs to 15 residues. CDR3 residues: CASSLDVGVANEQYF. CDR3 in DNA: TGTGCCAGCAGCTTAGACGTGGGGGTGGCGAATGAGCAGTACTTC.

This clonotype was picked up a small number of times. The rearrangement uses TRBV7-2 and TRBJ2-1; D might be TRBD1 or TRBD2, each matching 5 bases. Trimming removed 3 bases from V and 6 bases from J, with 15 bases in between. The CDR3 consists of 15 residues. CDR1 is SGHTA, CDR2 FQGNSA, per germline. The DNA of the CDR3 is TGTGCCAGCAGCTTGGCCCCCGGGGCTGGCAATGAGCAGTTCTTC. As protein: CASSLAPGAGNEQFF. The variable domain in full, with the rest retrieved from reference TRBV7-2 and TRBJ2-1, is GAGVSQSPSNKVTEKGKDVELRCDPISGHTALYWYRQSLGQGLEFLIYFQGNSAPDKSGLPSDRFSAERTGGSVSTLTIQRTQQEDSAVYLCASSLAPGAGNEQFFGPGTRLTVL.

This clonotype occurred once. This sequence joins TRBV20-1 and TRBJ1-4; D is ambiguous. Trimming removed 6 bases from V and 1 base from J, with 9 bases in between. This CDR3 comprises 13 residues. Germline CDR1 reads DFQATT; CDR2 reads SNEGSKA (reference sequence). The chain's CDR3 is CSAMEGTNEKLFF. As DNA, the CDR3 is TGCAGTGCCATGGAGGGAACTAATGAAAAACTGTTTTTT.

This clonotype has just a few counts. The rearrangement uses TRBV7-2 and TRBJ1-4; 7 bases line up with TRBD1. The CDR3 has 14 amino acids. The junction had 5 bases not matched to a gene; V was cut back by 5 bases and J by 5 bases. Per the germline V gene, CDR1 is SGHTA and CDR2 is FQGNSA. Written as DNA, the CDR3 is TGTGCCAGCAGCCCGGACAGGATAAATGAAAAACTGTTTTTT. Protein product: CASSPDRINEKLFF.

This clonotype was seen ten or more times. This chain joins TRBV4-3 and TRBJ2-1; 10 bases line up with TRBD1. CDR3 size: 18 residues. V was clipped by 0 bases and J by 2 bases; unmatched bases: 7. The V gene's germline CDR1 is LGHNA and CDR2 YSLEER. The CDR3 loop is CASSQERRTGGTYNEQFF. CDR3 coding DNA: TGCGCCAGCAGCCAAGAGCGCAGGACAGGGGGTACCTACAATGAGCAGTTCTTC.

This CDR3 is CAWRVLAHLGTVNTEAFF. In DNA, the CDR3 is TGTGCCTGGAGGGTTTTGGCCCATCTCGGGACGGTGAACACTGAAGCTTTCTTT. The chain is built from TRBV30 and TRBJ1-1; tentatively, D is TRBD1 (5 bases). Germline V gene sequence: CDR1 GTSNPN, CDR2 SVGIG (reference sequence). The CDR3 is made up of 18 amino acids. V lost 3 bases and J lost 0, with 23 bases in between. The full variable domain, completed using reference TRBV30 and TRBJ1-1, is SQTIHQWPATLVQPVGSPLSLECTVEGTSNPNLYWYRQAAGRGLQLLFYSVGIGQISSEVPQNLSASRPQDRQFILSSKKLLLSDSGFYLCAWRVLAHLGTVNTEAFFGQGTRLTVV.

This clonotype occurred many times. V usage is TRBV12-3 or TRBV12-4 and J usage is TRBJ1-1, with 9 bases lining up with TRBD1. With V trimmed by 6 bases and J by 7 bases, 6 bases remained unmatched. The CDR3 is made up of 13 amino acids. The chain's CDR3 is CASRAQGAGEAFF. CDR3 nucleotides: TGTGCCAGCAGGGCACAGGGGGCGGGTGAAGCTTTCTTT.

The rearrangement joins TRBV20-1 to TRBJ2-5, with 7 bases lining up with TRBD2. The DNA end lines up better with TRBJ2-7; the J call may be wrong. Germline V gene sequence: CDR1 DFQATT, CDR2 SNEGSKA (reference sequence). The CDR3 is 13 residues long. CDR3 in amino acids: CSAREGRAYEQYF. In DNA, the CDR3 is TGCAGTGCTAGAGAGGGGAGGGCCTACGAGCAGTACTTC.

The chain recombines TRBV6-1 with TRBJ2-7; the match to TRBD2 covers 11 bases. The germline V gene encodes CDR1 MNHNS and CDR2 SASEGT. The V gene end was trimmed by 7 bases and the J gene end by 4 bases; junction bases not matched to a gene: 6. This CDR3 spans 14 amino acids. Written as DNA, the CDR3 is TGTGCCAGCAACCCACCTAGCGGGGGGTACGAGCAGTACTTC. Amino acids: CASNPPSGGYEQYF.

With regard to this clonotype: At one end the junction does not follow the germline gene, possibly because of a read error. This CDR3 reads CAGSYDRVREQYF. CDR3 nucleotide sequence: TGCGCCGGCAGCTACGACAGGGTTAGGGAGCAGTACTTC. The rearrangement joins TRBV5-1 to TRBJ2-7; TRBD1 matches 7 bases. Germline values: CDR1 SGHRS, CDR2 YFSETQ. The CDR3 sequence is 13 residues long. Based on the CDR3 plus reference TRBV5-1 and TRBJ2-7, the full variable domain is KAGVTQTPRYLIKTRGQQVTLSCSPISGHRSVSWYQQTPGQGLQFLFEYFSETQRNKGNFPGRFSGRQFSNSRSEMNVSTLELGDSALYLCAGSYDRVREQYFGPGTRLTVT.

The V and J genes are TRBV7-9 and TRBJ2-3; unclear D gene. The ends were cut back, 5 bases at V and 0 bases at J, with 12 bases in the middle. There are 15 residues in the CDR3. Germline CDR1 SEHNR, CDR2 FQNEAQ (reference sequence). CDR3 coding DNA: TGTGCCAGCAGCCACGTAGACACCAGCACAGATACGCAGTATTTT. Protein: CASSHVDTSTDTQYF.

This CDR3 reads CSARDHSLYPIPAQYF. The CDR3 DNA reads as TGCAGTGCTAGAGATCACAGTCTGTACCCTATTCCGGCGCAGTATTTT. This rearrangement joins TRBV20-1 to TRBJ2-3; D uncertain. The CDR3 runs to 16 residues. Trimming removed 0 bases at V and 10 bases at J, with 23 bases between. Germline CDR1 DFQATT, CDR2 SNEGSKA (reference sequence).

The sample holds one count of this clonotype. The V call is TRBV12-3 or TRBV12-4, the J call TRBJ1-4; TRBD1 aligns across 8 bases. The CDR3 loop spans 15 amino acids. J lost 8 bases, V lost 3 bases, and 8 bases had no gene match. The CDR3 spells CASSLGGTGIEKLFF. The CDR3 bases are TGTGCCAGCAGTTTGGGAGGGACAGGAATCGAAAAACTGTTTTTT.

This clonotype was detected a few times. The chain is built from TRBV10-3 and TRBJ2-7; 7 bases match TRBD1. The junction had 7 bases not matched to a gene; V was cut back by 0 bases and J by 2 bases. Germline V lookup: CDR1 ENHRY, CDR2 SYGVKD. This CDR3 is built from 16 residues. CDR3 loop: CAISESWDRGTYEQYF. CDR3 sequence (DNA): TGTGCCATCAGTGAGTCTTGGGACAGAGGGACCTACGAGCAGTACTTC.